Following are 18 T cell receptor beta chains from one sample sequenced in a study of blood T cell repertoires in COVID-19. Profiling relied on immunoSEQ multiplex PCR, and the TCRdb table lists in-frame clones only, not all of them. The sample records 330,000 or so clones, approximately 90% being singletons. The sample consisted of peripheral blood. All receptors derive from a woman aged 55 to 70 with COVID-19, enrolled during active disease.

The genes are TRBV25-1 and TRBJ1-4; D might be TRBD1 (5 bases). Germline CDR1 reads MGHDK; CDR2 reads SYGVNS. This CDR3 is built from 15 residues. With 5 bases removed from V and 1 base from J, the gap between germline ends came to 11 bases. CDR3 in DNA: TGTGCCAGCAGTTTCCGGGGGGTAACTAATGAAAAACTGTTTTTT. Protein sequence: CASSFRGVTNEKLFF.

The chain uses TRBV7-9 and TRBJ2-1, with 8 bases fitting TRBD2. The CDR3 extends over 15 amino acids. Germline V CDR1 and CDR2: SEHNR, FQNEAQ (reference sequence). Trimming at V came to 0 bases and at J to 6 bases, leaving 4 bases not matched to a gene. The CDR3 sequence: CASSLASGGLNEQFF. CDR3 in DNA: TGTGCCAGCAGCTTAGCTTCGGGGGGGCTCAATGAGCAGTTCTTC.

In its sample, this clone was seen once. The chain has TRBV7-2 and TRBJ2-1, with 9 bases fitting TRBD2. This CDR3 has 17 amino acids. CDR1 and CDR2 from the germline V gene are SGHTA and FQGNSA. With V trimmed by 2 bases and J by 0 bases, 5 bases remained unmatched. The CDR3 sequence is CASSLPLAGNSYNEQFF. DNA of the CDR3: TGTGCCAGCAGCTTACCTCTAGCGGGGAACTCCTACAATGAGCAGTTCTTC.

The chain couples TRBV7-3 to TRBJ2-3, with TRBD2 identical over 14 bases. CDR3 length: 15 residues. V lost 5 bases and J lost 5; bases outside the gene matches: 3. CDR1 and CDR2 from the germline V gene are SGHTA and FQGTGA. The CDR3 loop is CASSIGLAGGDTQYF. As DNA, the CDR3 is TGTGCCAGCAGCATCGGACTAGCGGGGGGAGATACGCAGTATTTT.

The chain has TRBV6-5 and TRBJ1-2; D perhaps matches TRBD1 (5 bases). V was cut by 5 bases and J by 3 bases, with 13 bases left in between. This CDR3 is 14 amino acids long. Looked up from germline, CDR1 is MNHEY and CDR2 is SVGAGI. The CDR3, as DNA: TGTGCCAGCAGTAAGAGGGGAGGCGACTATGGCTACACCTTC. Translation: CASSKRGGDYGYTF.

The J gene is TRBJ1-1, the V gene TRBV5-4; weak D call: TRBD1 (5 bases). CDR1 is SGHNT, CDR2 YYREEE, per germline (reference sequence). The length of the CDR3 is 17 residues. Between the trimmed V and J ends, which lost 0 bases and 0 bases, there was a span of 15 bases. DNA for the CDR3: TGTGCCAGCAGCTTGGGGGGCGCACGACCCATGAACACTGAAGCTTTCTTT. It encodes CASSLGGARPMNTEAFF.

V and J are TRBV18 and TRBJ1-5; D not certain. V lost 2 bases, J lost 1 base, and 12 bases lay in between. Germline V CDR1 and CDR2: KGHSH, LQKENI. The CDR3 is 16 residues long. CDR3 in DNA: TGTGCCAGCTCACCAATCGGGGTCTCGAGCAATCAGCCCCAGCATTTT. Protein sequence: CASSPIGVSSNQPQHF.

Concerning this clone itself: One end of the junction varies from germline; a read error may be responsible. V gene TRBV4-1 combines with J gene TRBJ1-2, with 7 bases identical to TRBD1. This CDR3 is 14 amino acids long. Germline V gives CDR1 MGHRA, CDR2 YSYEKL. The CDR3 reads CASTQSRDRGGYTF. The CDR3 DNA is TGCGCCAGCACCCAAAGCCGGGACAGAGGTGGCTACACCTTC.

This sequence joins TRBV29-1 and TRBJ1-2, with D unclear. Germline V lookup: CDR1 SQVTM, CDR2 ANQGSEA. Trimming shortened V by 5 bases and J by 3 bases, and 16 bases separated the two germline ends. The CDR3 is made up of 14 amino acids. CDR3 in DNA: TGCAGCGTTTTTGTTGAGCAGGCCTACTATGGCTACACCTTC. Translating it yields CSVFVEQAYYGYTF.

The J gene is TRBJ1-6, the V gene TRBV5-1; perhaps TRBD1 as D (6 bases). This CDR3 contains 16 residues. Trimming removed 0 bases at V and 9 bases at J, with 16 bases between. Germline-derived CDR1 and CDR2 are SGHRS and YFSETQ. The CDR3 loop is CASSLGNGQPASPLHF. In DNA form, the CDR3 reads TGCGCCAGCAGCTTGGGGAACGGACAGCCGGCTTCACCCCTCCACTTT.

The gene calls are TRBV6-5 and TRBJ2-7; 9 nucleotides agree with TRBD2. This CDR3 contains 14 residues. The ends lost 5 bases at V and 2 bases at J; junction bases unmatched: 4. In germline, CDR1 is MNHEY, CDR2 SVGAGI. The CDR3 bases are TGTGCCAGCAGTCTAGCGGGGTATACCTACGAGCAGTACTTC. It is translated as CASSLAGYTYEQYF.

The count of this clone is one. The rearrangement uses TRBV29-1 and TRBJ1-2; a possible D gene is TRBD1 (5 bases). Trimming stripped 5 bases from V and 6 bases from J, with 19 bases between. The germline gives CDR1 SQVTM, CDR2 ANQGSEA. The CDR3 has 14 residues. CDR3 in DNA: TGCAGCGTTTATCAGGGAAAGATGGGGAATGGCTACACCTTC. As protein: CSVYQGKMGNGYTF.

The rearrangement joins TRBV2 to TRBJ1-5; 10 positions match TRBD1. The germline gives CDR1 SNHLY, CDR2 FYNNEI. This CDR3 spans 15 amino acids. V lost 8 bases to trimming and J lost 1 base; unmatched junction nucleotides: 5. CDR3 loop: CASGGTGASNQPQHF. DNA of the CDR3: TGTGCCAGCGGGGGGACAGGGGCAAGCAATCAGCCCCAGCATTTT.

With regard to this clone: Other DNA variants within this sample encode the same CDR3. V is TRBV18 and J is TRBJ1-2, with a possible D match to TRBD1 (6 bases). The ends were cut back, 6 bases at V and 2 bases at J, with 10 bases in the middle. The CDR3 contains 13 residues. Germline loops: CDR1 KGHSH, CDR2 LQKENI. The CDR3 DNA is TGTGCCAGCTCCCCCGACAGGAACTATGGCTACACCTTC. Protein: CASSPDRNYGYTF. Filled out from reference TRBV18 and TRBJ1-2, the complete variable domain reads NAGVMQNPRHLVRRRGQEARLRCSPMKGHSHVYWYRQLPEEGLKFMVYLQKENIIDESGMPKERFSAEFPKEGPSILRIQQVVRGDSAAYFCASSPDRNYGYTFGSGTRLTVV.

The chain links TRBV20-1 to TRBJ1-2; tentatively, D is TRBD1 (5 bases). The V gene lost 4 bases and the J gene lost 6 bases, with 6 bases spanning the gap. Germline CDR1 and CDR2: DFQATT and SNEGSKA (reference sequence). This CDR3 is 10 amino acids long. CDR3 sequence (DNA): TGCAGTGCTATAGGGGATGGCTACACCTTC. It codes for CSAIGDGYTF.

The chain recombines TRBV2 with TRBJ1-1, with 7 positions matching TRBD1. Germline CDR1 reads SNHLY; CDR2 reads FYNNEI. The CDR3 contains 12 residues. V trimming: 4 bases; J trimming: 4 bases; junction bases outside the gene matches: 0. The CDR3, as DNA: TGTGCCAGCAGTGGGACAGGCACTGAAGCTTTCTTT. It yields the protein CASSGTGTEAFF.

This clone appeared a single time. This rearrangement joins TRBV7-9 to TRBJ1-2; D is perhaps TRBD1 (5 bases). The V gene's germline CDR1 is SEHNR and CDR2 FQNEAQ (reference sequence). The CDR3 is made up of 14 amino acids. V was trimmed by 1 base and J by 6 bases, leaving 12 bases between them. The CDR3 sequence: CASSLEWGRNGYTF. In nucleotides, the CDR3 is TGTGCCAGCAGCTTAGAATGGGGGAGGAATGGCTACACCTTC.

The rearrangement joins TRBV7-3 to TRBJ2-1; 10 bases map to TRBD2. The V gene end was trimmed by 5 bases and the J gene end by 8 bases; junction bases not matched to a gene: 15. CDR1 and CDR2 (germline): SGHTA, FQGTGA. CDR3 size: 17 residues. This CDR3 is CASSPRLAGLVGDEQFF. The CDR3 DNA reads TGTGCCAGCAGCCCCCGACTAGCGGGTTTGGTCGGCGATGAGCAGTTCTTC.